This T cell receptor beta chain was sequenced for a study of T cells in narcolepsy. Turning to the study itself: Patients with NT1 or NT2 and healthy control donors were enrolled. Notes on the study in general: Some memory CD4+ repertoires had no autoreactive clone sequences. Autoreactive clonotypes reportedly recurred in blood of same and different patients, not controls. Same-patient CSF and blood CD4+ T cell clonotypes included HCRT-specific and TRIB2-specific autoreactive ones.

With respect to this clone: Its antigen is unidentified.

The protocol was immunoSEQ multiplex PCR, while the TCRdb copy is restricted to in-frame clones and leaves out a portion. The profile shows 25,000 to 35,000 clones, roughly 90% of them singletons. This TCR was recovered from a human donor with narcolepsy. The sample comprised CD45RA- memory CD4+ T cells from PBMCs.

As DNA, the CDR3 is TGTGCCAGCAGCTTCGGGGGATACAATTCACCCCTCCACTTT. Its protein product is CASSFGGYNSPLHF. J is TRBJ1-6 and V is TRBV7-2, with TRBD1 as a possible D gene (5 bases). The CDR3 consists of 14 residues. Germline CDR1 reads SGHTA; CDR2 reads FQGNSA. V lost 3 bases and J 7 bases, leaving 10 bases between the germline ends.